One and the same sample provided the 27 T cell receptor beta chains below, sequenced in a study of blood T cell repertoires in COVID-19. Libraries were prepared by immunoSEQ multiplex PCR; TCRdb keeps only in-frame clonotypes and omits some of them. This sample has 150,000 to 200,000 clones, with roughly 86% found just once. Sequenced sample: peripheral blood. These receptors came from a middle-aged man with active or convalescent COVID-19.

This clone has more than one count but fewer than ten. The rearrangement joins TRBV7-2 to TRBJ1-5, with TRBD1 matching over 9 bases. CDR3 length: 15 residues. Trimming removed 5 bases from V and 0 bases from J; junction bases left unmatched: 2. The germline gives CDR1 SGHTA, CDR2 FQGNSA. CDR3 sequence: CASSGQGLSNQPQHF. Here the CDR3 DNA reads TGTGCCAGCAGCGGACAGGGGCTTAGCAATCAGCCCCAGCATTTT.

The chain couples TRBV27 to TRBJ1-5; tentative D call: TRBD1 (5 bases). Germline CDR1 MNHEY, CDR2 SMNVEV (reference sequence). V was clipped by 5 bases and J by 5 bases, with 13 bases between them. This CDR3 has 14 residues. For the CDR3, the DNA is TGTGCCAGCAGTCTACGCCGGGGGTATCAGCCCCAGCATTTT. Amino acid sequence: CASSLRRGYQPQHF.

J is TRBJ2-3 and V is TRBV30, with TRBD1 identical over 10 bases. Germline lookup yields CDR1 GTSNPN and CDR2 SVGIG (reference sequence). This CDR3 is 15 amino acids long. Germline trimming cut 2 bases from V and 3 bases from J; bases unmatched to any gene: 5. The CDR3 bases are TGTGCCTGGAGTCTGGGACAGGGGAGGACAGATACGCAGTATTTT. Protein sequence: CAWSLGQGRTDTQYF.

The chain joins TRBV10-3 to TRBJ2-3, with 13 nucleotides matching TRBD2. The CDR3 extends over 16 amino acids. V shed 6 bases and J 6 bases; nucleotides not matched to a gene: 9. The germline V gene encodes CDR1 ENHRY and CDR2 SYGVKD. The CDR3 DNA is TGTGCCATCAGGGGACTAGCGGGGCCTGGCGGGGATACGCAGTATTTT. Translated: CAIRGLAGPGGDTQYF.

The chain is built from TRBV5-1 and TRBJ1-1, with TRBD1 as a possible D gene (6 bases). The germline CDR1 and CDR2 sequences are SGHRS and YFSETQ. The CDR3 runs to 14 residues. Trimming took 4 bases from V and 2 from J, leaving 12 bases between them. CDR3 in DNA: TGCGCCAGCAGCAAACAGGGTGGAAACACTGAAGCTTTCTTT. This sequence encodes CASSKQGGNTEAFF.

The chain combines TRBV4-1 with TRBJ2-7; a possible D gene is TRBD2 (5 bases). Deletions cut 1 base from V and 2 bases from J, with 12 bases between. The CDR3 extends over 15 amino acids. Germline V gene sequence: CDR1 MGHRA, CDR2 YSYEKL. In nucleotides, the CDR3 is TGCGCCAGCAGCCAAGGGAGGAGTACTCCCTACGAGCAGTACTTC. This sequence encodes CASSQGRSTPYEQYF.

CDR3 sequence reads: CASSIGQGKAETQYF. CDR3 nucleotides: TGTGCCAGTAGTATAGGACAGGGCAAAGCAGAGACCCAGTACTTC. The V call is TRBV19, the J call TRBJ2-5; 7 bases align to TRBD1. Germline loops: CDR1 LNHDA, CDR2 SQIVND (reference sequence). CDR3 size: 15 residues. The J segment lost 4 bases and the V segment lost 1 base, leaving 6 bases of the junction unmatched.

The CDR3 loop is CASSRTGAYEQYF. CDR3 nucleotide sequence: TGTGCCAGCAGCAGGACAGGGGCCTACGAGCAGTACTTC. The rearrangement uses TRBV6-5 and TRBJ2-7; 9 positions match TRBD1. Germline CDR1 reads MNHEY; CDR2 reads SVGAGI. Losses at the gene ends were 6 bases for V and 2 bases for J; bases not matched to a gene: 2. The CDR3 consists of 13 residues.

The CDR3 region is CASSLDRPSYEQYF. The CDR3 bases are TGTGCCAGCAGCCTTGACAGGCCGTCCTACGAGCAGTACTTC. The V and J genes are TRBV5-4 and TRBJ2-7; D is perhaps TRBD1 (6 bases). The V gene lost 4 bases and the J gene lost 1 base, with 12 bases spanning the gap. CDR3 size: 14 residues. Germline CDR1 is SGHNT and CDR2 is YYREEE (reference sequence).

This clone was seen once. The chain recombines TRBV29-1 with TRBJ1-2, with TRBD1 matching over 7 bases. V shed 7 bases and J 3 bases; nucleotides not matched to a gene: 11. The CDR3 consists of 14 residues. CDR1 and CDR2 from the germline V gene are SQVTM and ANQGSEA. In DNA, the CDR3 is TGCAGCGGCCGGGACAGAGATCCCCACTATGGCTACACCTTC. It encodes CSGRDRDPHYGYTF.

The rearrangement links TRBV2 to TRBJ2-1; the match to TRBD1 covers 10 bases. Germline lookup yields CDR1 SNHLY and CDR2 FYNNEI. The V and J ends lost 3 bases and 4 bases, in that order; junction bases with no gene match: 3. The CDR3 extends over 15 amino acids. For the CDR3, the DNA is TGTGCCAGCAGTGAGCGGACAGGGGGGTACAATGAGCAGTTCTTC. This codes for CASSERTGGYNEQFF.

V usage is TRBV28 and J usage is TRBJ2-5, with 9 bases matching TRBD2. CDR1 MDHEN and CDR2 SYDVKM come from the germline V gene. There are 15 residues in the CDR3. The junction had 6 bases not matched to a gene; V was cut back by 2 bases and J by 5 bases. CDR3 sequence: CASSLGRGGFETQYF. CDR3 coding DNA: TGTGCCAGCAGTTTAGGGCGGGGGGGCTTTGAGACCCAGTACTTC.

V and J are TRBV6-5 and TRBJ2-1, with 11 bases aligning to TRBD2. The CDR3 is 16 amino acids. V lost 4 bases and J lost 9; bases outside the gene matches: 11. The germline CDR1 and CDR2 sequences are MNHEY and SVGAGI. CDR3: CASSLGRTSGWSEQFF. The CDR3 DNA is TGTGCCAGCAGTTTGGGTCGGACTAGCGGGTGGAGTGAGCAGTTCTTC.

This clone has a single count. The chain employs TRBV6-5 and TRBJ1-1; 9 bases line up with TRBD1. The V and J ends lost 5 bases and 4 bases, in that order; junction bases with no gene match: 8. Germline CDR1 is MNHEY and CDR2 is SVGAGI. The length of the CDR3 is 15 residues. CDR3 protein: CASSTGTGTITEAFF. In DNA form, the CDR3 reads TGTGCCAGCAGTACCGGGACAGGGACGATCACTGAAGCTTTCTTT.

The J gene is TRBJ2-7, the V gene TRBV19, with 7 bases matching TRBD1. Germline CDR1 LNHDA, CDR2 SQIVND (reference sequence). CDR3 size: 15 residues. With 5 bases clipped from V and 2 bases from J, the junction kept 9 bases outside the gene matches. CDR3 DNA sequence: TGTGCCAGTAGTGACCGGGACAGTCTTGCCTACGAGCAGTACTTC. This encodes CASSDRDSLAYEQYF.

This chain joins TRBV14 and TRBJ1-4; 10 bases are a match to TRBD1. V shed 4 bases and J 2 bases; nucleotides not matched to a gene: 10. The CDR3 extends over 18 amino acids. Germline CDR1 is SGHDN and CDR2 is FVKESK. CDR3 sequence (DNA): TGTGCCAGCAGCCTGAGGACAGGGGGAATAACTACTAATGAAAAACTGTTTTTT. It yields the protein CASSLRTGGITTNEKLFF.

The J gene is TRBJ2-5, the V gene TRBV29-1; TRBD2 agrees at 8 bases. V trimming: 7 bases; J trimming: 5 bases; junction bases outside the gene matches: 6. The length of the CDR3 is 12 residues. Germline CDR1 and CDR2: SQVTM and ANQGSEA. The CDR3 DNA is TGCAGCGCTGGGTCGGGGGGGGAGACCCAGTACTTC. The encoded protein is CSAGSGGETQYF.

The V gene is TRBV18, the J gene TRBJ2-4; TRBD1 agrees at 9 bases. The CDR3 extends over 15 amino acids. Germline CDR1 is KGHSH and CDR2 is LQKENI. The ends lost 6 bases at V and 7 bases at J; junction bases unmatched: 10. The CDR3 region is CASSRPGTGYNIQYF. Written as DNA, the CDR3 is TGTGCCAGCTCTCGCCCCGGGACAGGGTATAACATTCAGTACTTC.

The gene calls are TRBV2 and TRBJ2-1; D may be TRBD2 (5 bases). CDR1 is SNHLY, CDR2 FYNNEI, per germline. The ends were cut back, 1 base at V and 0 bases at J, with 7 bases in the middle. The CDR3 has 15 residues. The CDR3 spells CASSEGGFSYNEQFF. The CDR3 DNA is TGTGCCAGCAGTGAAGGAGGGTTCTCCTACAATGAGCAGTTCTTC.

This clone has only one observation. The CDR3 DNA reads TGTGCCAGCTCACGGCGCACGGAGATAGCGTTCAATGAGCAGTTCTTC. Protein sequence: CASSRRTEIAFNEQFF. The chain carries TRBV18 and TRBJ2-1, with D perhaps matching TRBD2 (5 bases). Trimming left V 4 bases short and J 6 bases short, with 19 bases between. This CDR3 is built from 16 residues. CDR1 and CDR2 (germline): KGHSH, LQKENI.

The chain is built from TRBV30 and TRBJ2-5; a weak D match, TRBD1 (6 bases). V lost 0 bases, J lost 0 bases, and 11 bases lay in between. Germline CDR1 and CDR2: GTSNPN and SVGIG (reference sequence). The CDR3 length is 15 residues. CDR3 sequence reads: CAWSVRGWYQETQYF. The CDR3 nucleotides are TGTGCCTGGAGTGTAAGGGGGTGGTACCAAGAGACCCAGTACTTC.

The chain uses TRBV7-8 and TRBJ2-7; 8 bases match TRBD1. The CDR3 contains 16 residues. In germline, CDR1 is SGHVS, CDR2 FQNEAQ. V lost 1 base to trimming and J lost 1 base; unmatched junction nucleotides: 6. CDR3 nucleotides: TGTGCCAGCAGCTTAGATCAGGGGGCTATTTCCTACGAGCAGTACTTC. Translated, it gives CASSLDQGAISYEQYF.

The genes are TRBV7-8 and TRBJ1-1; D may be TRBD1 (6 bases). Trimming removed 5 bases at V and 0 bases at J, with 16 bases between. Germline V gives CDR1 SGHVS, CDR2 FQNEAQ. This CDR3 region has 16 residues. CDR3 loop: CASSPGQLTLNTEAFF. The CDR3 nucleotides read TGTGCCAGCAGCCCAGGACAGTTAACCTTGAACACTGAAGCTTTCTTT.

The rearrangement uses TRBV3-1 (or the pseudogene TRBV3-2) and TRBJ2-7; D remains unclear. V shed 0 bases and J shed 3 bases, with 9 bases lying between them. Germline CDR1 and CDR2: LGHDT and YNNKEL (reference sequence). CDR3 length equals 14 residues. DNA for the CDR3: TGTGCCAGCAGCCAAGAAATAGCCTTCTACGAGCAGTACTTC. Its translation is CASSQEIAFYEQYF.

The chain recombines TRBV24-1 with TRBJ2-7; unclear D gene. Per the germline V gene, CDR1 is KGHDR and CDR2 is SFDVKD. V was shortened by 3 bases and J by 3 bases, with 8 bases between the two germline ends. The CDR3 length is 13 residues. The DNA of the CDR3 is TGTGCCACCAGTGATGCGAACGACTACGAGCAGTACTTC. As protein: CATSDANDYEQYF.

The chain has TRBV11-2 and TRBJ2-4; possibly TRBD1 for D (6 bases). Trimming left V 6 bases short and J 11 bases short, with 14 bases between. The CDR3 loop spans 12 amino acids. Germline V gives CDR1 SGHAT, CDR2 FQNNGV. The CDR3 loop reads CASSQDSGVQYF. The CDR3 DNA follows: TGTGCCAGCAGTCAGGACAGTGGCGTTCAGTACTTC.

The V call is TRBV28, the J call TRBJ1-5; 8 bases line up with TRBD1. Germline V lookup: CDR1 MDHEN, CDR2 SYDVKM. Trimming at V came to 6 bases and at J to 5 bases, leaving 3 bases not matched to a gene. The CDR3 is made up of 13 amino acids. CDR3 residues: CASRGQADQPQHF. For the CDR3, the DNA is TGTGCCAGCAGGGGACAGGCGGATCAGCCCCAGCATTTT.